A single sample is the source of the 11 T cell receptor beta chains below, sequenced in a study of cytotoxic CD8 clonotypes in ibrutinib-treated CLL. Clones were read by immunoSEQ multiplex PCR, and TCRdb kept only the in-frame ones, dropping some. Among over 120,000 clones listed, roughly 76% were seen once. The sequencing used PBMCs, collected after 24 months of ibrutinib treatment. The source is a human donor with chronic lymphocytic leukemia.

In DNA form, the CDR3 reads TGTGCCAGCAGTGGCCTTGATAGGCAGTTCTTC. Translation: CASSGLDRQFF. The rearrangement uses TRBV2 and TRBJ2-1; D unresolved. V shed 4 bases and J shed 12 bases, with 10 bases lying between them. CDR1 is SNHLY and CDR2 is FYNNEI in the germline V gene. The CDR3 runs 11 residues.

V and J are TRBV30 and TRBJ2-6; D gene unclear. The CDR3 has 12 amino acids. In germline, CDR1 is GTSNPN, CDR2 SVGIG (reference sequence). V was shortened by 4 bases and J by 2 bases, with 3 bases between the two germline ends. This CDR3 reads CAWNAGANVLTF. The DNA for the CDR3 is TGTGCCTGGAATGCTGGGGCCAACGTCCTGACTTTC.

The CDR3 protein is CASTLSGEGGYTF. DNA of the CDR3: TGTGCCAGTACCCTCTCTGGCGAGGGTGGCTACACCTTC. This sequence joins TRBV19 and TRBJ1-2; no clear D. Germline V CDR1 and CDR2: LNHDA, SQIVND (reference sequence). The V gene lost 7 bases and the J gene lost 7 bases, with 16 bases spanning the gap. The CDR3 loop spans 13 amino acids.

CDR3 DNA: TGTGCCAGTAGTATAGCGGCTAGCCGACCCTACGAGCAGTACTTC. Its protein product is CASSIAASRPYEQYF. The chain links TRBV19 to TRBJ2-7, with a weak D call TRBD2 (5 bases). The V gene lost 1 base and the J gene lost 2 bases, with 12 bases spanning the gap. Germline loops: CDR1 LNHDA, CDR2 SQIVND (reference sequence). CDR3 length equals 15 residues.

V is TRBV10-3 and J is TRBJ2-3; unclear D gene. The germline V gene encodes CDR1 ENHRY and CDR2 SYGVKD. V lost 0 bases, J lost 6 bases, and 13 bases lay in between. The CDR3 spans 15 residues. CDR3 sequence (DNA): TGTGCCATCAGTGAGTCGGGCCCCGCAAGGGATACGCAGTATTTT. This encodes CAISESGPARDTQYF.

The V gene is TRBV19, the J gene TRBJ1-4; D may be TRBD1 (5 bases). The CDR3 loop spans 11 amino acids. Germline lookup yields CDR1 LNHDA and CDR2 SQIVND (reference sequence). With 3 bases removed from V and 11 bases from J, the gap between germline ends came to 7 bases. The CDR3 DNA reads TGTGCCAGTAGTATTCGGGGGAAACTGTTTTTT. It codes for CASSIRGKLFF.

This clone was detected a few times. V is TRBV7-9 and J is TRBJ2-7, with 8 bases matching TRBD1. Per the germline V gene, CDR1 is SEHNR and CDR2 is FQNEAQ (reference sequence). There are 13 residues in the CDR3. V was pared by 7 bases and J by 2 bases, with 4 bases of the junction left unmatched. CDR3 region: CASNDRGTYEQYF. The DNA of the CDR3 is TGTGCCAGCAACGACAGGGGAACCTACGAGCAGTACTTC.

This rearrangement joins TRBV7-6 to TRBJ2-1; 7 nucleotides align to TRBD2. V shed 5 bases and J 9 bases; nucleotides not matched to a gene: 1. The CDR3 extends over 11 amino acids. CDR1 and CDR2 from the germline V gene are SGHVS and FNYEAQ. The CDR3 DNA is TGTGCCAGCAGCCCGGGGGGTGAGCAGTTCTTC. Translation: CASSPGGEQFF.

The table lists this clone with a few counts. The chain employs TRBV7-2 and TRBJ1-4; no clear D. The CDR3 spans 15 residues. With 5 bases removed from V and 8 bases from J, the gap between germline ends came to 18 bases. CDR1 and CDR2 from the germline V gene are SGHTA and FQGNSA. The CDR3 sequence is CASSLGGLGKEKLFF. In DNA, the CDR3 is TGTGCCAGCAGCCTTGGAGGGCTCGGGAAGGAAAAACTGTTTTTT.

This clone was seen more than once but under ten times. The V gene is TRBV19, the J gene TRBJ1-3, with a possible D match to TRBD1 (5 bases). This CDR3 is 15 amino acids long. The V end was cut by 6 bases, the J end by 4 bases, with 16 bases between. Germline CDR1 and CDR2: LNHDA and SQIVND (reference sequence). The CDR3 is CASRRDFGGGNTIYF. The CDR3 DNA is TGTGCCAGTAGACGAGACTTTGGGGGAGGAAACACCATATATTTT. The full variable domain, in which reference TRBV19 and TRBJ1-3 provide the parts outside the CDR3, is DGGITQSPKYLFRKEGQNVTLSCEQNLNHDAMYWYRQDPGQGLRLIYYSQIVNDFQKGDIAEGYSVSREKKESFPLTVTSAQKNPTAFYLCASRRDFGGGNTIYFGEGSWLTVV.

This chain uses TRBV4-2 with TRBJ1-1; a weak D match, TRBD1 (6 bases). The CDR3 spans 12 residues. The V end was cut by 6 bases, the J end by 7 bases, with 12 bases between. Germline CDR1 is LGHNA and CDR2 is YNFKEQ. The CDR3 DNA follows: TGTGCCAGCAGGCTGGGGGCCGGTGAAGCTTTCTTT. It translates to CASRLGAGEAFF.